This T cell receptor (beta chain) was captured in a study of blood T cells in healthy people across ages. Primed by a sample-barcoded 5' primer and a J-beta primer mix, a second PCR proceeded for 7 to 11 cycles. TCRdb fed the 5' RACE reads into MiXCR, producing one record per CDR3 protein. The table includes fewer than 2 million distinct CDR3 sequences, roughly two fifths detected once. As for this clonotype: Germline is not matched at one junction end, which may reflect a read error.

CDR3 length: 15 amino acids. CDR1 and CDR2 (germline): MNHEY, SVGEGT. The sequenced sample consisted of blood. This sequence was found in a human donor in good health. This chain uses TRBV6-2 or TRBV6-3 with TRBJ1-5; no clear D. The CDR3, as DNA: TGTGTCAGCAGTTACTCTTCCGGGTCCAATCAGCCCCAGCATTTT. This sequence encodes CVSSYSSGSNQPQHF.